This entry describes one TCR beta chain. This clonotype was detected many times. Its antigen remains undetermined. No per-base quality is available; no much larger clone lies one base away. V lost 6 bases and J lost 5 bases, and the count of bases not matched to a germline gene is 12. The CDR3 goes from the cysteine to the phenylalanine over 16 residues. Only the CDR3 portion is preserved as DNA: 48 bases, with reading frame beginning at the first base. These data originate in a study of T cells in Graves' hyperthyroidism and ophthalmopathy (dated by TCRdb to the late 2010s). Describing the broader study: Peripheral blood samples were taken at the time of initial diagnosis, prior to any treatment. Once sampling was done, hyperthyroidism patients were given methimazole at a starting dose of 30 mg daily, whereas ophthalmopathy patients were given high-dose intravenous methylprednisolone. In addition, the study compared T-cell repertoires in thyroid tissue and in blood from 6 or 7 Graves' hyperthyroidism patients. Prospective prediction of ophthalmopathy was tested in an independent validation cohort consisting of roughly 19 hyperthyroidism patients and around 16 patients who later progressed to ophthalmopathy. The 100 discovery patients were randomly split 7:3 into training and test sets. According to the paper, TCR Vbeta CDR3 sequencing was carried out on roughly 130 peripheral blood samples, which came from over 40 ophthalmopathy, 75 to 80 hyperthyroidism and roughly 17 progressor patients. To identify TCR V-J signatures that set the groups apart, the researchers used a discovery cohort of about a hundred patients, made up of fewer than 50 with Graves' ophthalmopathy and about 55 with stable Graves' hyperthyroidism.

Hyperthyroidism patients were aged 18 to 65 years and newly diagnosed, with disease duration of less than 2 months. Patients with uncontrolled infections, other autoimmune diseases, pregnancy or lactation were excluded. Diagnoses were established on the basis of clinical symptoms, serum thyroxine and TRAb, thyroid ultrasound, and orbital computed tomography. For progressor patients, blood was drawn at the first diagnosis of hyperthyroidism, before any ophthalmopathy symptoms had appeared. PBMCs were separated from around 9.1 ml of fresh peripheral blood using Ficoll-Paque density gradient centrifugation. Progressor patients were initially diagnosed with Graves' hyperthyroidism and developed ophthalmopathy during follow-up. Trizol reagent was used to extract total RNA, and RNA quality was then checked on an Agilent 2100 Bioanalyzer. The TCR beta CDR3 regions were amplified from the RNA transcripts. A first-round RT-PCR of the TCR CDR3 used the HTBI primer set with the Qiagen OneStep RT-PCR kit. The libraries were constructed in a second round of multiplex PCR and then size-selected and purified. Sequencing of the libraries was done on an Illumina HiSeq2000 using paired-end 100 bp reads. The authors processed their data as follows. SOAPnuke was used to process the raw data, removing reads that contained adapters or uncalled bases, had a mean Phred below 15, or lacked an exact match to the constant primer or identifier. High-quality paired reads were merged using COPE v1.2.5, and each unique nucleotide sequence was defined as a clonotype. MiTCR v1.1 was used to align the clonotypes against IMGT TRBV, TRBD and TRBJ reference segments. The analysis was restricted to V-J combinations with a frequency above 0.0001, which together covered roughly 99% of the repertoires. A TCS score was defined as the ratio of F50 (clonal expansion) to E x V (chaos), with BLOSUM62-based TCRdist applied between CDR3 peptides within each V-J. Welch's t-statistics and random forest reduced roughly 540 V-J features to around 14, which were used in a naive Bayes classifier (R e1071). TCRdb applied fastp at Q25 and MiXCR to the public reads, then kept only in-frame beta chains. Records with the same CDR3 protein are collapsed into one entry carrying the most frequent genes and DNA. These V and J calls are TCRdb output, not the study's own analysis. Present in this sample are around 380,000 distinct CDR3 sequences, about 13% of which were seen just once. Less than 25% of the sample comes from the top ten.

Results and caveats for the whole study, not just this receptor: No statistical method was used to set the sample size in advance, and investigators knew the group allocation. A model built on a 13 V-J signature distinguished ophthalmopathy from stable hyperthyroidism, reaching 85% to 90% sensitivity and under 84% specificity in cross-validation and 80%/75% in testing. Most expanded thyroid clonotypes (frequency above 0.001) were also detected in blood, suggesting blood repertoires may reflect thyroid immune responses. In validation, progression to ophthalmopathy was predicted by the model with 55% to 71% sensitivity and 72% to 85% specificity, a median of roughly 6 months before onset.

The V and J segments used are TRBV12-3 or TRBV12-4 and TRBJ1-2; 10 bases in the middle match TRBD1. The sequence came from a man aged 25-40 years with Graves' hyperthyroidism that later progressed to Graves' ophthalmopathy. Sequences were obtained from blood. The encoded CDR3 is CASSNDRGQGGYGYTF. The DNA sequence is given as TGTGCCAGCAGCAATGACAGGGGGCAGGGAGGTTATGGCTACACCTTC.